This is a list of T cell receptor beta chains from one sample in a study of molecular identifiers for immune sequencing clone quantification. TCRdb recomputed calls from the PCR reads with MiXCR, one row per CDR3 protein. Found here are hundreds of thousands of distinct CDR3 sequences, roughly 27% of them singletons; the top ten hold 0.7% to 0.95%. The source material was naive CD8+ T cells from blood, with Jurkat cell RNA spiked in. The origin of the receptors is a human donor in good health. Some libraries in this study had Jurkat cell RNA spiked in. CDR3s include the opening cysteine and the closing phenylalanine or tryptophan. The D gene is left open where the match is weak. Size is stated for part of the rows, as once, few or many counts, or as a class when the clone is expanded.

d_call,clone_size,v_call,j_call,cdr3_nt,cdr3_aa
NA,many,TRBV5-1,TRBJ2-3,TGCGCCAGCAGCTTGTACCCCGACACAGATACGCAGTATTTT,CASSLYPDTDTQYF
NA,NA,TRBV9,TRBJ1-5,TGTGCCAGCAGCGTAGGGGCCGGGGGCAATCAGCCCCAGCATTTT,CASSVGAGGNQPQHF
NA,NA,TRBV25-1,TRBJ2-7,TGTGCCACCTCCGGGACATGCTACGAGCAGTACTTC,CATSGTCYEQYF
NA,NA,TRBV19,TRBJ2-7,TGTGCCAGTAGTATAGATCTTTTCGGAACTTCCTACGAGCAGTACTTC,CASSIDLFGTSYEQYF
NA,NA,TRBV7-3,TRBJ2-3,TGTGCCAGCAGCCGACTAGGAGGGGCAGATACGCAGTATTTT,CASSRLGGADTQYF
NA,many,TRBV11-2,TRBJ2-7,TGTGCCAGCAGCCTTTACAGTACCTACGAGCAGTACTTC,CASSLYSTYEQYF
NA,many,TRBV4-3,TRBJ1-4,TGCGCCAGCAGCCAAGTCTGGGGCTCTAATGAAAAACTGTTTTTT,CASSQVWGSNEKLFF
NA,many,TRBV5-1,TRBJ2-2,TGCGCCAGCAGCTTCGGGTCGAACACCGGGGAGCTGTTTTTT,CASSFGSNTGELFF
NA,few,TRBV19,TRBJ1-5,TGTGCCAGTAGTCTGGGGACCCGGGGTCTAAATCAGCCCCAGCATTTT,CASSLGTRGLNQPQHF
NA,few,TRBV19,TRBJ2-1,TGTGCCAGTAGTGGCGGGACCGATACAACCAATGAGCAGTTCTTC,CASSGGTDTTNEQFF
TRBD1,few,TRBV20-1,TRBJ2-5,TGCAGTGCCGGGGGTCAGGGGGCAGAGACCCAGTACTTC,CSAGGQGAETQYF
NA,NA,TRBV27,TRBJ1-1,TGTGCCGGCACGTTGGGCACTGAAGCTTTCTTT,CAGTLGTEAFF
NA,few,TRBV7-9,TRBJ2-7,TGTGCCAGCAGCTTAAACCCGTGGCAGGGGGGCTACGAGCAGTACTTC,CASSLNPWQGGYEQYF
NA,many,TRBV7-2,TRBJ1-1,TGTGCCAGCAGCTTAGATGGGGGATACACTGAAGCTTTCTTT,CASSLDGGYTEAFF
TRBD1,few,TRBV28,TRBJ2-7,TGTGCCAGCAGTTTCCGACCGGGACAGGGGGCGGAGGAGCAGTACTTC,CASSFRPGQGAEEQYF
NA,few,TRBV20-1,TRBJ1-2,TGCAGTGCTAGAGATCTGGCAGGGTCGTACTATGGCTACACCTTC,CSARDLAGSYYGYTF
TRBD1,few,TRBV19,TRBJ2-3,TGTGCCAGTAGTAAAACAGGGGGCATAGATACGCAGTATTTT,CASSKTGGIDTQYF
NA,NA,TRBV28,TRBJ2-3,TGTGCCAGCAACCCCTATACGGGCTCTAGCACAGATACGCAGTATTTT,CASNPYTGSSTDTQYF
NA,many,TRBV10-2,TRBJ1-1,TGCGCCAGCAGTGAGTACACGAACACTGAAGCTTTCTTT,CASSEYTNTEAFF
TRBD1,NA,TRBV10-3,TRBJ1-5,TGTGCCATCAGGGGACAGGGTTACAATCAGCCCCAGCATTTT,CAIRGQGYNQPQHF
NA,few,TRBV19,TRBJ1-1,TGTGCCAGTAGGGGGGACGGATTGAACACTGAAGCTTTCTTT,CASRGDGLNTEAFF
NA,NA,TRBV10-3,TRBJ2-1,TGTGCCATCAGTCCGTTACAGGGATACAATGAGCAGTTCTTC,CAISPLQGYNEQFF
NA,many,TRBV5-1,TRBJ2-3,TGCGCCAGCAGCTTGGGTCTTGGGACGGGTAAAGATACGCAGTATTTT,CASSLGLGTGKDTQYF
TRBD1,many,TRBV7-9,TRBJ1-4,TGTGCCAGCAGCAACAATCAACAGGGGGCAGGTGAAAAACTGTTTTTT,CASSNNQQGAGEKLFF
NA,few,TRBV20-1,TRBJ1-1,TGCAGTATCGCTGAAGCTTTCTTT,CSIAEAFF
NA,NA,TRBV7-2,TRBJ2-1,TGTGCCAGCAGCTTAATGGGGACCAGTTACGATGAGCAGTTCTTC,CASSLMGTSYDEQFF
TRBD1,few,TRBV20-1,TRBJ2-7,TGCAGTGCTAGAGATCAAGTCGGGACAGGTACCTACGAGCAGTACTTC,CSARDQVGTGTYEQYF
TRBD1,few,TRBV5-1,TRBJ2-7,TGCGCCAGCAGTTCCGGACAGGGGGCCTCTAACTACGAGCAGTACTTC,CASSSGQGASNYEQYF
TRBD2,NA,TRBV4-1,TRBJ2-7,TGCGCCAGCAGCCAAGATACGGGAGGGCCAGTCGAGCAGTACTTC,CASSQDTGGPVEQYF
NA,NA,TRBV4-2,TRBJ1-1,TGTGCCAGCAGCCTCGGGGCAGGTTCGAACACTGAAGCTTTCTTT,CASSLGAGSNTEAFF
TRBD2,many,TRBV28,TRBJ2-7,TGTGCCAGCAGCGGGTCAGCGGGGGGCTACGAGCAGTACTTC,CASSGSAGGYEQYF
NA,many,TRBV4-3,TRBJ1-2,TGCGCCAGCAGCCAAGATCTACCAGACAAACCCGATAACTATGGCTACACCTTC,CASSQDLPDKPDNYGYTF
NA,few,TRBV20-1,TRBJ2-7,TGCAGTGCTTTGGACAGCGACTCCTACGAGCAGTACTTC,CSALDSDSYEQYF
TRBD1,NA,TRBV7-6,TRBJ2-7,TGTGCCAGCGGCCCACGGACAGGGGGCGACGAGCAGTACTTC,CASGPRTGGDEQYF
TRBD2,NA,TRBV20-1,TRBJ2-3,TGCAGTGCTAGCTTAGGACTAGCGGGGGGTGCAACGCAGTATTTT,CSASLGLAGGATQYF
NA,many,TRBV5-1,TRBJ2-2,TGCGCCAGCAGCCACAGATACGACAGGGAGGACGTCGGGGAGCTGTTTTTT,CASSHRYDREDVGELFF
TRBD1,many,TRBV30,TRBJ2-3,TGTGCCTGGAGTGTGGCAGGGGGTATCACAGATACGCAGTATTTT,CAWSVAGGITDTQYF
NA,many,TRBV29-1,TRBJ1-4,TGCAGCGTTGGATCGGGGCTGACTAATGAAAAACTGTTTTTT,CSVGSGLTNEKLFF
NA,many,TRBV6-1,TRBJ2-3,TGTGCCACCCGGCAGGGCACAGATACGCAGTATTTT,CATRQGTDTQYF
NA,few,TRBV5-1,TRBJ1-6,TGCGCCAGCAGCTTGGGGCCCTACACAGGAAATTCACCCCTCCACTTT,CASSLGPYTGNSPLHF
NA,many,TRBV5-4,TRBJ2-7,TGTGCCAGCACCGAGGACGGAGCCTACGAGCAGTACTTC,CASTEDGAYEQYF